The 24 T cell receptor beta chains below all came from one sample that was sequenced in a study of shared T cell receptors in the human thymus. This table comes from immunoSEQ multiplex PCR, and its TCRdb copy is limited to in-frame clones, with some not included. The data show 720,000 or so clones, with around 85% seen just once and roughly 0.01% held by the top ten. The same sample was also used in a study of human thymus T cells.

The source material was thymocytes. These TCRs come from a girl under two years old with a congenital heart defect.

The chain joins TRBV18 to TRBJ2-3; 10 bases match TRBD2. V was clipped by 10 bases and J by 7 bases; unmatched bases: 8. Germline V CDR1 and CDR2: KGHSH, LQKENI. This CDR3 has 13 residues. The CDR3 DNA follows: TGTGCCACTACCGGGACTAGCGACCATACGCAGTATTTT. Its protein is CATTGTSDHTQYF.

The rearrangement uses TRBV6-1 and TRBJ1-3; possibly TRBD1 for D (5 bases). Germline assignment: CDR1 MNHNS and CDR2 SASEGT. V lost 3 bases and J 6 bases, leaving 18 bases between the germline ends. The CDR3 covers 16 residues. The CDR3 coding sequence is TGTGCCAGCAGTGATCCTCTGAAGGGGTTTGTAAACACCATATATTTT. This gives the protein CASSDPLKGFVNTIYF.

In this sample, this clone turned up a few times. The J gene is TRBJ1-2, the V gene TRBV5-6; perhaps TRBD1 as D (5 bases). Germline CDR1 is SGHDT and CDR2 is YYEEEE. CDR3 length: 13 residues. V lost 0 bases, J lost 6 bases, and 9 bases lay in between. The CDR3 here is CASSLGGEHGYTF. The CDR3 bases are TGTGCCAGCAGCTTGGGGGGGGAGCATGGCTACACCTTC.

The chain recombines TRBV9 with TRBJ2-1; TRBD2 matches 11 bases. The CDR3 consists of 16 residues. Germline V CDR1 and CDR2: SGDLS, YYNGEE. V dropped 3 bases and J dropped 4; count of bases not matched to a gene: 6. This CDR3 is CASSGHGTSGYNEQFF. The CDR3 DNA reads TGTGCCAGCAGCGGGCACGGGACTAGCGGATACAATGAGCAGTTCTTC.

The gene calls are TRBV28 and TRBJ1-2, with 8 bases aligning to TRBD1. The CDR3 contains 16 residues. Trimming cost V 2 bases and J 0 bases; bases outside gene matches: 5. Germline CDR1 is MDHEN and CDR2 is SYDVKM. The CDR3 DNA reads TGTGCCAGCAGTTTACACAGGGGGTTCTCTAACTATGGCTACACCTTC. It is translated as CASSLHRGFSNYGYTF.

V gene TRBV14 combines with J gene TRBJ1-1; 7 bases are a match to TRBD1. J lost 3 bases, V lost 0 bases, and 10 bases had no gene match. Looked up from germline, CDR1 is SGHDN and CDR2 is FVKESK. The CDR3 sequence is 17 residues long. The CDR3 region has the DNA TGTGCCAGCAGCCAAGAACAGGGGTGGCTTGAACACACTGAAGCTTTCTTT. Translation: CASSQEQGWLEHTEAFF. Full variable domain (rest looked up from reference TRBV14 and TRBJ1-1): EAGVTQFPSHSVIEKGQTVTLRCDPISGHDNLYWYRRVMGKEIKFLLHFVKESKQDESGMPNNRFLAERTGGTYSTLKVQPAELEDSGVYFCASSQEQGWLEHTEAFFGQGTRLTVV.

The rearrangement uses TRBV19 and TRBJ2-1; 9 nucleotides match TRBD2. V was pared by 3 bases and J by 2 bases, with 11 bases of the junction left unmatched. Per germline, CDR1 LNHDA and CDR2 SQIVND (reference sequence). This CDR3 region has 18 residues. The CDR3 reads CASSIGGGTSLTYNEQFF. In nucleotides, the CDR3 is TGTGCCAGTAGTATTGGGGGAGGGACTAGCCTAACCTACAATGAGCAGTTCTTC.

The V gene is TRBV6-1, the J gene TRBJ2-1, with TRBD2 identical over 7 bases. The ends lost 6 bases at V and 13 bases at J; junction bases unmatched: 3. The CDR3 is made up of 10 amino acids. Germline V gives CDR1 MNHNS, CDR2 SASEGT. CDR3 region: CASRGTIQFF. The CDR3 DNA reads as TGTGCCAGCAGGGGGACTATCCAGTTCTTC.

The chain uses TRBV19 and TRBJ1-2; 8 nucleotides align to TRBD1. Germline V CDR1 and CDR2: LNHDA, SQIVND (reference sequence). The CDR3 consists of 14 residues. After removal of 6 bases from V and 2 bases from J, the junction contained 5 bases not matched to a gene. CDR3 in amino acids: CASSPDRANYGYTF. CDR3 in DNA: TGTGCCAGTAGCCCGGACAGGGCAAACTATGGCTACACCTTC.

This clone was counted between two and nine times. This chain joins TRBV18 and TRBJ1-1; D might be TRBD1 (5 bases). V dropped 5 bases and J dropped 0 bases, with 10 bases sitting between them. The germline CDR1 and CDR2 sequences are KGHSH and LQKENI. CDR3 size: 14 residues. The CDR3 DNA follows: TGTGCCAGCTCAGGACAATCCATGAACACTGAAGCTTTCTTT. Residues: CASSGQSMNTEAFF.

The gene calls are TRBV5-1 and TRBJ2-7; a weak D match, TRBD1 (6 bases). This CDR3 comprises 13 residues. The germline V gene has CDR1 SGHRS and CDR2 YFSETQ. V shed 3 bases and J shed 9 bases, with 16 bases lying between them. The CDR3: CASSWTVGYVQYF. The CDR3 DNA reads as TGCGCCAGCAGCTGGACAGTCGGCTATGTGCAGTACTTC.

V usage is TRBV19 and J usage is TRBJ2-1, with D maybe TRBD2 (6 bases). With 7 bases removed from V and 7 bases from J, the gap between germline ends came to 14 bases. Germline CDR1 and CDR2: LNHDA and SQIVND (reference sequence). This CDR3 region has 13 residues. The CDR3 bases are TGTGCCAGTACGGGACTCCGAACGAATGAGCAGTTCTTC. It translates to CASTGLRTNEQFF.

This chain joins TRBV5-1 and TRBJ2-5; 7 bases map to TRBD2. V lost 0 bases to trimming and J lost 5 bases; unmatched junction nucleotides: 4. The CDR3 sequence is 14 residues long. The germline V gene has CDR1 SGHRS and CDR2 YFSETQ. CDR3 sequence reads: CASSLDWGGETQYF. CDR3 in DNA: TGCGCCAGCAGCTTGGATTGGGGAGGGGAGACCCAGTACTTC.

This chain uses TRBV12-5 with TRBJ2-7, with 10 bases fitting TRBD1. V dropped 1 base and J dropped 3; count of bases not matched to a gene: 21. The CDR3 runs to 21 residues. Germline CDR1 and CDR2: LGHNT and FRNRAP. This CDR3 reads CASGLATTGGDSRPGLYEQYF. The CDR3 region has the DNA TGTGCTAGTGGTTTGGCTACGACAGGGGGCGACTCCCGACCGGGACTCTACGAGCAGTACTTC.

This clone showed up just once. V gene TRBV6-5 combines with J gene TRBJ2-1; TRBD1 aligns across 7 bases. The germline CDR1 and CDR2 sequences are MNHEY and SVGAGI. The CDR3 is 16 amino acids. The V gene end was trimmed by 4 bases and the J gene end by 9 bases; junction bases not matched to a gene: 15. CDR3 in DNA: TGTGCCAGCAGTTCTGTTGTAGGGGGCGAGTGGGGTGAGCAGTTCTTC. Its protein product is CASSSVVGGEWGEQFF.

This clone was seen a few times. The DNA of the CDR3 is TGTGCCAGCAGCTTAGTTTTGCGGGGAAAATACAATGAGCAGTTCTTC. Its translation: CASSLVLRGKYNEQFF. The V gene is TRBV7-2, the J gene TRBJ2-1, with D perhaps matching TRBD2 (6 bases). The CDR3 consists of 16 residues. Germline CDR1 SGHTA, CDR2 FQGNSA. V lost 1 base and J 4 bases, leaving 14 bases between the germline ends.

The CDR3 spells CASSLGDRAGVGGWEPQHF. The CDR3 nucleotides are TGTGCCAGCAGCTTGGGGGACAGGGCAGGGGTTGGAGGTTGGGAGCCCCAGCATTTT. The chain recombines TRBV5-5 with TRBJ1-5, with 9 nucleotides matching TRBD1. J gave up 8 bases and V 0 bases, and 18 bases lay outside the gene matches. The CDR3 runs 19 residues. Per germline, CDR1 SGHKS and CDR2 YYEKEE (reference sequence).

This rearrangement joins TRBV7-3 to TRBJ1-3; a weak D match, TRBD1 (6 bases). The CDR3 has 16 amino acids. Germline V lookup: CDR1 SGHTA, CDR2 FQGTGA. V was cut by 0 bases and J by 3 bases, with 12 bases left in between. CDR3 coding DNA: TGTGCCAGCAGCTTAACCGCACAGGGAGTTGGAAACACCATATATTTT. It codes for CASSLTAQGVGNTIYF. The whole variable domain, filled in from reference TRBV7-3 and TRBJ1-3, reads GAGVSQTPSNKVTEKGKYVELRCDPISGHTALYWYRQSLGQGPEFLIYFQGTGAADDSGLPNDRFFAVRPEGSVSTLKIQRTERGDSAVYLCASSLTAQGVGNTIYFGEGSWLTVV.

The rearrangement joins TRBV19 to TRBJ2-6, with D tentatively TRBD1 (6 bases). This CDR3 contains 15 residues. CDR1 and CDR2 from the germline V gene are LNHDA and SQIVND (reference sequence). V shed 3 bases and J shed 7 bases, with 13 bases lying between them. Here the CDR3 DNA reads TGTGCCAGTAGTATGAAGGTAGGGGGAGCCAACGTCCTGACTTTC. It codes for CASSMKVGGANVLTF.

In its sample, this clone was seen a few times. This chain connects TRBV27 to TRBJ1-2, with 8 nucleotides matching TRBD1. V lost 1 base, J lost 0 bases, and 7 bases stayed unmatched. CDR1 MNHEY and CDR2 SMNVEV come from the germline V gene (reference sequence). The CDR3 extends over 17 amino acids. In nucleotides, the CDR3 is TGTGCCAGCAGTTTATGGGGACAGGCGGGGGCTAACTATGGCTACACCTTC. Translation: CASSLWGQAGANYGYTF.

The rearrangement joins TRBV27 to TRBJ2-3, with TRBD2 identical over 12 bases. CDR3 length: 14 amino acids. After removal of 2 bases from V and 8 bases from J, the junction contained 2 bases not matched to a gene. Germline V CDR1 and CDR2: MNHEY, SMNVEV (reference sequence). This CDR3 reads CASSLLAGGPTQYF. Here the CDR3 DNA reads TGTGCCAGCAGTTTACTAGCGGGGGGGCCTACGCAGTATTTT.

The chain is built from TRBV21-1 and TRBJ2-1; TRBD2, the D gene given by the table, was not confirmed from the DNA. TRBV21-1 is assigned pseudogene status. This CDR3 spans 21 amino acids. The CDR3 DNA is TGTGCCAGCAGCTCCCGGCCCGCCCCCAGCGGGGGGGCCCCCTCCTACAATGAGCAGTTCTTC. Residues: CASSSRPAPSGGAPSYNEQFF.

This chain connects TRBV27 to TRBJ2-2; tentatively, D is TRBD1 (6 bases). The CDR3 sequence is 15 residues long. CDR1 MNHEY and CDR2 SMNVEV come from the germline V gene (reference sequence). Trimming stripped 3 bases from V and 5 bases from J, with 13 bases between. The CDR3 DNA follows: TGTGCCAGCAGTTTGCAGGGGAAAGGGACCGGGGAGCTGTTTTTT. Amino acids: CASSLQGKGTGELFF.

V gene TRBV2 combines with J gene TRBJ1-1; the D is unclear. V lost 3 bases and J lost 0, with 20 bases in between. The CDR3 runs to 18 residues. Germline V lookup: CDR1 SNHLY, CDR2 FYNNEI. This chain's CDR3 is CASSDCGPPNQLNTEAFF. Written as DNA, the CDR3 is TGTGCCAGCAGTGATTGTGGCCCCCCGAACCAATTGAACACTGAAGCTTTCTTT.